A single T cell receptor (beta chain) is shown here with its context. As yet, its antigen is unknown. The V end lost 3 bases, the J end lost 3 bases, and 2 bases lay between the germline ends. CDR3 size: 11 residues. CDR1 is KGHSH, CDR2 LQKENI, per germline. This table comes from immunoSEQ multiplex PCR, and its TCRdb copy is limited to in-frame clones, with some not included. The sample lists about 83,000 clones, around 86% occurring once. The data were obtained in a study of T cell responses to AZD1222 COVID-19 vaccine. Study-wide results and caveats: As reported, nearly half of all spike-specific TCRs target variant regions that are unmutated. A rise in Spike-specific TCR breadth and depth followed two AZD1222 doses.

The rearrangement links TRBV18 to TRBJ2-5; D is ambiguous. The specimen was peripheral blood, collected on day 0 of AZD1222 vaccination. This sequence was found in an adult in good health. The CDR3 sequence: CASSPKETQYF. The CDR3 DNA reads TGTGCCAGCTCACCGAAAGAGACCCAGTACTTC.